The 20 T cell receptor beta chains given below trace back to one sample, sequenced in a study of OX40 agonist ivuxolimab in advanced cancers. Measured with immunoSEQ multiplex PCR; TCRdb has only the in-frame clones, and not every one. The sample holds roughly 56,000 clones, around 86% seen once. Sequencing was performed on CD4+ or CD8+ T cells sorted from blood, taken in a trial of the OX40 agonist ivuxolimab. All receptors come from an adult with an advanced solid tumor such as melanoma, head and neck, liver or kidney cancer.

This clone was picked up one time. The rearrangement links TRBV19 to TRBJ2-3; 7 bases fit TRBD1. J gave up 6 bases and V 8 bases, and 5 bases lay outside the gene matches. CDR1 LNHDA and CDR2 SQIVND come from the germline V gene (reference sequence). This CDR3 contains 12 residues. CDR3 sequence reads: CASASQGDTQYF. For the CDR3, the DNA is TGTGCCAGTGCTTCACAGGGGGATACGCAGTATTTT.

CDR3 DNA: TGTGCCAGCAGCGGGTCACAGGGGGTGATCAACGAGCAGTACTTC. Its protein is CASSGSQGVINEQYF. The rearrangement uses TRBV5-8 and TRBJ2-7; 8 nucleotides match TRBD1. The CDR3 is 15 amino acids. The V gene's germline CDR1 is SGHTS and CDR2 YDEGEE. V shed 4 bases and J 5 bases; nucleotides not matched to a gene: 11.

This sequence joins TRBV11-2 and TRBJ2-6, with D perhaps TRBD1 or TRBD2 (5 bases each). CDR1 is SGHAT and CDR2 is FQNNGV in the germline V gene. The V and J ends lost 4 bases and 0 bases respectively, with 16 bases between them. This CDR3 region has 18 residues. The chain's CDR3 is CASSSRLQDASGANVLTF. In nucleotides, the CDR3 is TGTGCCAGCAGCTCCCGACTACAGGACGCCTCTGGGGCCAACGTCCTGACTTTC.

The CDR3 DNA is TGTGCCAGCAGCTTAATGCGGGACAGGCGATACGAGCAGTACTTC. It is translated as CASSLMRDRRYEQYF. The J gene is TRBJ2-7, the V gene TRBV13; 8 bases map to TRBD1. The CDR3 has 15 residues. Germline CDR1 PRHDT, CDR2 FYEKMQ (reference sequence). J was trimmed by 4 bases and V by 2 bases; bases with no gene match: 7.

This chain uses TRBV30 with TRBJ2-7; D gene uncertain. The V and J ends lost 2 bases and 3 bases respectively, with 11 bases between them. Germline CDR1 GTSNPN, CDR2 SVGIG (reference sequence). This CDR3 comprises 13 residues. The CDR3 here is CAWSTPLFYEQYF. CDR3 bases: TGTGCCTGGAGTACTCCCCTCTTCTACGAGCAGTACTTC.

The chain links TRBV6-1 to TRBJ1-4; D is undetermined. The V gene lost 7 bases and the J gene lost 8 bases, with 11 bases spanning the gap. The germline CDR1 and CDR2 sequences are MNHNS and SASEGT. The length of the CDR3 is 12 residues. CDR3 protein: CASTEVAEKLFF. The CDR3 DNA reads as TGTGCCAGCACCGAGGTGGCAGAAAAACTGTTTTTT.

This clone appeared a single time. The rearrangement uses TRBV28 and TRBJ2-7, with D unresolved. This CDR3 spans 14 amino acids. CDR1 and CDR2 from the germline V gene are MDHEN and SYDVKM. V lost 6 bases to trimming and J lost 0 bases, with 12 bases between them. DNA for the CDR3: TGTGCCAGCAGCCTCCCCCAGAGCTCCTACGAGCAGTACTTC. Its protein is CASSLPQSSYEQYF.

This chain links TRBV6-1 with TRBJ2-1, with no clear D. CDR3 length equals 15 residues. CDR1 is MNHNS, CDR2 SASEGT, per germline. Trimming removed 2 bases at V and 3 bases at J, with 11 bases between. In DNA form, the CDR3 reads TGTGCCAGCAGTGAACATCAGCCCGGCTACAATGAGCAGTTCTTC. Residues: CASSEHQPGYNEQFF.

The chain recombines TRBV6-5 with TRBJ1-2, with D hard to call. The CDR3 has 12 amino acids. With 6 bases removed from V and 8 bases from J, the gap between germline ends came to 13 bases. Germline CDR1 is MNHEY and CDR2 is SVGAGI. The CDR3 sequence: CASSQSRRGYTF. CDR3 coding DNA: TGTGCCAGCAGCCAGAGCCGGAGGGGCTACACCTTC.

The V gene is TRBV27, the J gene TRBJ1-3; TRBD1 agrees at 7 bases. J lost 2 bases, V lost 8 bases, and 6 bases had no gene match. The CDR3 sequence is 14 residues long. Per the germline V gene, CDR1 is MNHEY and CDR2 is SMNVEV (reference sequence). As DNA, the CDR3 is TGTGCCAGCTTGGAGGACAGGACTGGAAACACCATATATTTT. Translated, it gives CASLEDRTGNTIYF.

The table lists this clone with a few counts. The V gene is TRBV2, the J gene TRBJ1-5, with D perhaps TRBD1 (6 bases). Trimming left V 8 bases short and J 1 base short, with 15 bases between. Germline assignment: CDR1 SNHLY and CDR2 FYNNEI. This CDR3 has 15 amino acids. The DNA of the CDR3 is TGTGCCAGCCTGAAAGGGGGGTCAAGCAATCAGCCCCAGCATTTT. Protein product: CASLKGGSSNQPQHF.

The rearrangement links TRBV28 to TRBJ1-4, with TRBD1 as a possible D gene (5 bases). V dropped 4 bases and J dropped 4 bases, with 10 bases sitting between them. The length of the CDR3 is 14 residues. Germline CDR1 MDHEN, CDR2 SYDVKM. The CDR3 sequence is CASSSGTFNEKLFF. The CDR3 DNA reads as TGTGCCAGCAGTTCCGGGACTTTTAATGAAAAACTGTTTTTT.

The V gene is TRBV5-1, the J gene TRBJ2-3; TRBD1 aligns across 7 bases. Losses at the gene ends were 4 bases for V and 5 bases for J; bases not matched to a gene: 13. The CDR3 extends over 16 amino acids. Germline V gives CDR1 SGHRS, CDR2 YFSETQ. The CDR3 nucleotides are TGCGCCAGCAGCACACGGACAGGCGCGGCGGGAGATACGCAGTATTTT. This sequence encodes CASSTRTGAAGDTQYF.

The genes are TRBV28 and TRBJ1-3; perhaps TRBD1 as D (6 bases). This CDR3 is 17 amino acids long. Trimming took 5 bases from V and 3 from J, leaving 20 bases between them. Germline values: CDR1 MDHEN, CDR2 SYDVKM. The CDR3 region is CASSPPTFDRIGNTIYF. CDR3 sequence (DNA): TGTGCCAGCAGTCCTCCCACGTTTGACAGGATTGGAAACACCATATATTTT. The variable domain in full, with the rest retrieved from reference TRBV28 and TRBJ1-3, is DVKVTQSSRYLVKRTGEKVFLECVQDMDHENMFWYRQDPGLGLRLIYFSYDVKMKEKGDIPEGYSVSREKKERFSLILESASTNQTSMYLCASSPPTFDRIGNTIYFGEGSWLTVV.

The chain couples TRBV6-5 to TRBJ2-2; maybe TRBD1 (5 bases). The germline CDR1 and CDR2 sequences are MNHEY and SVGAGI. Trimming stripped 10 bases from V and 6 bases from J, with 15 bases between. The CDR3 has 13 residues. The CDR3 here is CAIQQSGPGELFF. In DNA, the CDR3 is TGTGCCATTCAGCAATCAGGGCCCGGGGAGCTGTTTTTT.

V gene TRBV6-5 combines with J gene TRBJ1-4; no reliable D call. Trimming removed 0 bases from V and 3 bases from J, with 11 bases in between. The germline CDR1 and CDR2 sequences are MNHEY and SVGAGI. This CDR3 is 16 amino acids long. CDR3 region: CASSYSLWEPNEKLFF. The CDR3 nucleotides read TGTGCCAGCAGTTACTCTCTCTGGGAACCTAATGAAAAACTGTTTTTT.

The chain is built from TRBV5-6 and TRBJ2-7; 8 positions agree with TRBD1. V gave up 1 base and J gave up 0 bases; unmatched junction bases: 3. The V gene's germline CDR1 is SGHDT and CDR2 YYEEEE. This CDR3 comprises 15 residues. The CDR3 sequence: CASSLTGGSSYEQYF. The CDR3 coding sequence is TGTGCCAGCAGCTTGACAGGGGGGAGCTCCTACGAGCAGTACTTC.

The rearrangement joins TRBV5-1 to TRBJ1-1; TRBD1 matches 8 bases. This CDR3 contains 16 residues. Germline trimming cut 0 bases from V and 4 bases from J; bases unmatched to any gene: 8. Germline CDR1 SGHRS, CDR2 YFSETQ. The CDR3 nucleotides read TGCGCCAGCAGCTTGGGACAGGGGAGAGCGATCACTGAAGCTTTCTTT. Encoded protein: CASSLGQGRAITEAFF.

CDR3 in DNA: TGTGCCAGCAGCTCGGGACACTCGGCGAACACTGAAGCTTTCTTT. Protein sequence: CASSSGHSANTEAFF. The chain is built from TRBV6-5 and TRBJ1-1; TRBD1 might be the D (6 bases). Germline V gene lookup returns CDR1 MNHEY and CDR2 SVGAGI. V was shortened by 6 bases and J by 1 base, with 15 bases between the two germline ends. This CDR3 has 15 residues.

The chain carries TRBV19 and TRBJ2-4, with TRBD2 identical over 12 bases. CDR1 is LNHDA, CDR2 SQIVND, per germline (reference sequence). The CDR3 runs 17 residues. V was clipped by 5 bases and J by 1 base; unmatched bases: 6. The CDR3 nucleotides read TGTGCCAGTAGTGTCCGACTAGCGGGGGTGGCCAAAAACATTCAGTACTTC. Protein sequence: CASSVRLAGVAKNIQYF.